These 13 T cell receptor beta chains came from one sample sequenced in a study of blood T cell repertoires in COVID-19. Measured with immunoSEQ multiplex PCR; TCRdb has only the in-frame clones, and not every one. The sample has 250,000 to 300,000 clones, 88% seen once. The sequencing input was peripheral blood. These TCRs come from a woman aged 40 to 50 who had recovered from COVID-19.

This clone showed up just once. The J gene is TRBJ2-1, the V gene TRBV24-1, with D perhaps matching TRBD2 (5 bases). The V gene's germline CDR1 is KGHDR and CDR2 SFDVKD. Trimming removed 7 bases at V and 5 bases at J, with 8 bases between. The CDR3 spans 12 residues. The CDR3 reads CATSGINNEQFF. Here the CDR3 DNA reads TGTGCCACCAGCGGGATTAACAATGAGCAGTTCTTC.

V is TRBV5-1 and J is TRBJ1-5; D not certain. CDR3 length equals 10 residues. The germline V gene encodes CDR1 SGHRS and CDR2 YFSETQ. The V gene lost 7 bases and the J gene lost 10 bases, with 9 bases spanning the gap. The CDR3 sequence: CASLGGPQHF. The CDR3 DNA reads TGCGCCAGCTTGGGAGGACCCCAGCATTTT.

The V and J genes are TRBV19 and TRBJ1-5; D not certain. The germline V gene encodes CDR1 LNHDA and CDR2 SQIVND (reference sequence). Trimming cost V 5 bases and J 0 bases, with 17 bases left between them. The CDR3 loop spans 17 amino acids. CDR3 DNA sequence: TGTGCCAGTAGTCTCCCACGGGGTTCCTATAGCAATCAGCCCCAGCATTTT. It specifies CASSLPRGSYSNQPQHF.

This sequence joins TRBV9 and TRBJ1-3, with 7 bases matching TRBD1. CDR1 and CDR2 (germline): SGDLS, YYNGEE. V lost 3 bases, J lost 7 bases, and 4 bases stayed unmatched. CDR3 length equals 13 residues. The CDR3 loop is CASSETGENTIYF. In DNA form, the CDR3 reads TGTGCCAGCAGCGAAACAGGGGAGAACACCATATATTTT.

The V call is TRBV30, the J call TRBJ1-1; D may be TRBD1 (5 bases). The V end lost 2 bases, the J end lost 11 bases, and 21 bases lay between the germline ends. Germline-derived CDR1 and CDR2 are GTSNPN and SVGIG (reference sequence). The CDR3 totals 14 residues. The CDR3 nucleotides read TGTGCCTGGAGTCTTGGGGCGGGGACGCCTTTGGCTTTCTTT. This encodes CAWSLGAGTPLAFF. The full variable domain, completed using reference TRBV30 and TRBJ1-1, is SQTIHQWPATLVQPVGSPLSLECTVEGTSNPNLYWYRQAAGRGLQLLFYSVGIGQISSEVPQNLSASRPQDRQFILSSKKLLLSDSGFYLCAWSLGAGTPLAFFGQGTRLTVV.

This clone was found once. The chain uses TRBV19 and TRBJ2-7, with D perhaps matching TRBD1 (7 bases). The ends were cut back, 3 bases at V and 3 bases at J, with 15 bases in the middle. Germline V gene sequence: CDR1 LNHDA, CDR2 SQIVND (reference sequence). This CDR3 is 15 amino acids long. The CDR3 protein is CASSMEAGQHYEQYF. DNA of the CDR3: TGTGCCAGTAGTATGGAGGCGGGACAGCACTACGAGCAGTACTTC. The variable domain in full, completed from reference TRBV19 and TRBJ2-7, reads DGGITQSPKYLFRKEGQNVTLSCEQNLNHDAMYWYRQDPGQGLRLIYYSQIVNDFQKGDIAEGYSVSREKKESFPLTVTSAQKNPTAFYLCASSMEAGQHYEQYFGPGTRLTVT.

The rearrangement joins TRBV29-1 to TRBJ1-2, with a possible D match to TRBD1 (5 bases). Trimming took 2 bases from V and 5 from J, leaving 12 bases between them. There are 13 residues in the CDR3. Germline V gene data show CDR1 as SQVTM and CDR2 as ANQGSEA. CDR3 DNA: TGCAGCGTTGAACATGGACAAGGATATGGCTACACCTTC. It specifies CSVEHGQGYGYTF.

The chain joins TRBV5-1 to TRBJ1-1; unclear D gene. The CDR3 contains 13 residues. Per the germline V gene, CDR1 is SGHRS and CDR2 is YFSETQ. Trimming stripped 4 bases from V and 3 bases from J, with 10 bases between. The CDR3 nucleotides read TGCGCCAGCAGCCCCCCCGGGGACACTGAAGCTTTCTTT. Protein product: CASSPPGDTEAFF.

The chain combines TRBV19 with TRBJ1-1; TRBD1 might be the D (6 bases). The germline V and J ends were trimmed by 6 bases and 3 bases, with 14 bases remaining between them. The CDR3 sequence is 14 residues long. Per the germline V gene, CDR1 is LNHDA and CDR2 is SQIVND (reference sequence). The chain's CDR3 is CASRQGGGHTEAFF. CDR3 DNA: TGTGCCAGTAGGCAGGGAGGGGGGCACACTGAAGCTTTCTTT.

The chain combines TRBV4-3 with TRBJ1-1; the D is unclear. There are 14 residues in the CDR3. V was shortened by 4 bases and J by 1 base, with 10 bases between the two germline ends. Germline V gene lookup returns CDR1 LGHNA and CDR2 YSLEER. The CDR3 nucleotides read TGCGCCAGCAGCCCCCGGGGAGCGAACACTGAAGCTTTCTTT. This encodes CASSPRGANTEAFF.

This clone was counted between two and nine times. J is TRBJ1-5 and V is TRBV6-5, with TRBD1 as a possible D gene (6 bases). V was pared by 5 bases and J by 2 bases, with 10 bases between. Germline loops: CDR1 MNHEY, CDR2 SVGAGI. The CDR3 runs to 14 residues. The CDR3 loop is CASSRGGGNQPQHF. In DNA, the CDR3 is TGTGCCAGCAGTCGAGGGGGGGGCAATCAGCCCCAGCATTTT.

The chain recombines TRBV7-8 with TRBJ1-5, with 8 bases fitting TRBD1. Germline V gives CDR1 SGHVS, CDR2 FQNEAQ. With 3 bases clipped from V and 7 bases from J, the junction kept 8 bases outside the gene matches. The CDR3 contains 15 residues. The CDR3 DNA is TGTGCCAGCAGCTTGCAGGGGGCTCCGAGGCAGCCCCAGCATTTT. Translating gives CASSLQGAPRQPQHF.

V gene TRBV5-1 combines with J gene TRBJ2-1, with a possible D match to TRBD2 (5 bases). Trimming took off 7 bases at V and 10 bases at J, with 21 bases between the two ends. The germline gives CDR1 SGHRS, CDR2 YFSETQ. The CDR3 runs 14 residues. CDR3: CASHEGGPTGEQFF. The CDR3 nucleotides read TGCGCCAGCCACGAGGGCGGGCCCACGGGGGAGCAGTTCTTC.